These 2 T cell receptor beta chains were all obtained from the same sample, sequenced in a study of blood T cells in healthy people across ages. A sample-barcoded 5' primer and a J-beta primer mix were used in a second PCR of roughly 6 to 11 cycles. In TCRdb, the 5' RACE reads were re-called with MiXCR into one record per CDR3 protein. The sample lists some 930,000 distinct CDR3 sequences, 25% to 30% occurring once. The same data also contributed to another study, on T cells of mothers and their children.

The sequencing sample was made of blood. The receptors stem from a woman aged 40-49 years in good health.

This clonotype was detected many times. The V call is TRBV12-3 or TRBV12-4, the J call TRBJ2-1, with 7 bases lining up with TRBD2. Trimming removed 6 bases from V and 2 bases from J; junction bases left unmatched: 4. This CDR3 has 14 residues. The CDR3 sequence is CASSISGAYNEQFF. CDR3 bases: TGTGCCAGCAGCATCAGCGGGGCCTACAATGAGCAGTTCTTC.

This clonotype occurred many times. This rearrangement joins TRBV7-6 to TRBJ2-1; 7 positions agree with TRBD1. V lost 5 bases and J lost 6; bases outside the gene matches: 7. This CDR3 spans 14 amino acids. Germline CDR1 and CDR2: SGHVS and FNYEAQ. Here the CDR3 DNA reads TGTGCCAGCAGCACCCGACAGGGATTCAATGAGCAGTTCTTC. Amino acids: CASSTRQGFNEQFF.